Presented here are 20 T cell receptor beta chains from one specimen sequenced in a study of CD8+ T cells in alopecia areata. Isolated RNA was reverse transcribed into cDNA used as the sequencing template. Clones were read by immunoSEQ multiplex PCR, and TCRdb kept only the in-frame ones, dropping some. The sample carries 190,000 or so clones, about 60% recorded once. Described treatment: oral pan-JAK inhibitor, 5-10 mg twice daily. Sequencing was performed on CD8+ T cells sorted from blood, taken at week 24, from a patient treated with tofacitinib. The origin of the receptors is a human donor with alopecia areata.

This sequence joins TRBV9 and TRBJ2-2, with unresolved D. The CDR3 length is 13 residues. Germline values: CDR1 SGDLS, CDR2 YYNGEE. The V end lost 0 bases, the J end lost 7 bases, and 7 bases lay between the germline ends. CDR3 bases: TGTGCCAGCAGCGTAGCAAGTGGCGGGGAGCTGTTTTTT. It specifies CASSVASGGELFF.

The chain has TRBV5-1 and TRBJ2-4; 7 bases line up with TRBD1. CDR3 size: 15 residues. The junction had 3 bases not matched to a gene; V was cut back by 1 base and J by 2 bases. Germline CDR1 reads SGHRS; CDR2 reads YFSETQ. This CDR3 is CASSLTGVTKNIQYF. The CDR3 DNA is TGCGCCAGCAGCTTGACAGGGGTTACCAAAAACATTCAGTACTTC.

V and J are TRBV30 and TRBJ2-5; 7 positions agree with TRBD1. This CDR3 has 17 residues. Per the germline V gene, CDR1 is GTSNPN and CDR2 is SVGIG (reference sequence). The J segment lost 5 bases and the V segment lost 0 bases, leaving 15 bases of the junction unmatched. DNA for the CDR3: TGTGCCTGGAGTGTACGGGACAGCTACGTGATCCGGGAGACCCAGTACTTC. Its translation is CAWSVRDSYVIRETQYF. Variable domain in full (rest from reference TRBV30 and TRBJ2-5): SQTIHQWPATLVQPVGSPLSLECTVEGTSNPNLYWYRQAAGRGLQLLFYSVGIGQISSEVPQNLSASRPQDRQFILSSKKLLLSDSGFYLCAWSVRDSYVIRETQYFGPGTRLLVL.

The gene calls are TRBV29-1 and TRBJ1-2; D is unclear. The CDR3 consists of 12 residues. Between the trimmed V and J ends, which lost 6 bases and 0 bases, there was a span of 8 bases. Germline values: CDR1 SQVTM, CDR2 ANQGSEA. CDR3: CSVPEANYGYTF. The CDR3 nucleotides are TGCAGCGTCCCCGAGGCTAACTATGGCTACACCTTC.

This clone occurred a few times. The chain links TRBV4-1 to TRBJ1-2; the D is unclear. Germline loops: CDR1 MGHRA, CDR2 YSYEKL. CDR3 size: 15 residues. Trimming stripped 2 bases from V and 4 bases from J, with 14 bases between. The CDR3 DNA follows: TGCGCCAGCAGCCAAAAAGGAGCCAGACTCTATGGCTACACCTTC. Translation: CASSQKGARLYGYTF.

The chain links TRBV5-1 to TRBJ1-1; 7 nucleotides match TRBD1. The CDR3 sequence is 14 residues long. Germline values: CDR1 SGHRS, CDR2 YFSETQ. V was clipped by 2 bases and J by 3 bases; unmatched bases: 4. The CDR3 nucleotides are TGCGCCAGCAGCTTTGACAGGGTTTACACTGAAGCTTTCTTT. This encodes CASSFDRVYTEAFF. Combining the CDR3 with reference TRBV5-1 and TRBJ1-1 gives the whole variable domain KAGVTQTPRYLIKTRGQQVTLSCSPISGHRSVSWYQQTPGQGLQFLFEYFSETQRNKGNFPGRFSGRQFSNSRSEMNVSTLELGDSALYLCASSFDRVYTEAFFGQGTRLTVV.

The CDR3 DNA reads TGTGCCAGCAGTTTGGGCAGGTGGAATTCCTACGAGCAGTACTTC. Its protein is CASSLGRWNSYEQYF. The chain joins TRBV27 to TRBJ2-7; D remains ambiguous. The CDR3 is 15 amino acids. CDR1 and CDR2 from the germline V gene are MNHEY and SMNVEV (reference sequence). Trimming shortened V by 3 bases and J by 1 base, and 13 bases separated the two germline ends.

The V call is TRBV30, the J call TRBJ2-2; D is unclear. Trimming left V 2 bases short and J 4 bases short, with 5 bases between. Germline assignment: CDR1 GTSNPN and CDR2 SVGIG (reference sequence). The CDR3 is 12 residues long. CDR3 bases: TGTGCCTGGAGTAGCGTCACCGGGGAGCTGTTTTTT. Protein: CAWSSVTGELFF. Drawing the rest from reference TRBV30 and TRBJ2-2, the complete variable domain is SQTIHQWPATLVQPVGSPLSLECTVEGTSNPNLYWYRQAAGRGLQLLFYSVGIGQISSEVPQNLSASRPQDRQFILSSKKLLLSDSGFYLCAWSSVTGELFFGEGSRLTVL.

A few counts support this clone. The chain joins TRBV25-1 to TRBJ2-5, with a possible D match to TRBD2 (5 bases). With 0 bases removed from V and 5 bases from J, the gap between germline ends came to 10 bases. The CDR3 is 14 amino acids. The V gene's germline CDR1 is MGHDK and CDR2 SYGVNS. CDR3 loop: CASSEYKERETQYF. For the CDR3, the DNA is TGTGCCAGCAGTGAATACAAGGAGCGGGAGACCCAGTACTTC.

This chain connects TRBV2 to TRBJ2-3; a possible D gene is TRBD1 (6 bases). The CDR3 has 15 residues. V shed 11 bases and J shed 9 bases, with 27 bases lying between them. Germline loops: CDR1 SNHLY, CDR2 FYNNEI. The CDR3 reads CAGAKEGDTARTQYF. CDR3 sequence (DNA): TGTGCCGGAGCAAAGGAAGGGGACACGGCGAGGACGCAGTATTTT. The variable domain in full, completed from reference TRBV2 and TRBJ2-3, reads EPEVTQTPSHQVTQMGQEVILRCVPISNHLYFYWYRQILGQKVEFLVSFYNNEISEKSEIFDDQFSVERPDGSNFTLKIRSTKLEDSAMYFCAGAKEGDTARTQYFGPGTRLTVL.

This clone was seen a single time. The rearrangement uses TRBV7-9 and TRBJ2-3; no reliable D call. The germline V and J ends were trimmed by 3 bases and 3 bases, with 25 bases remaining between them. Germline assignment: CDR1 SEHNR and CDR2 FQNEAQ (reference sequence). This CDR3 region has 19 residues. CDR3 DNA: TGTGCCAGCAGCTTTAGCTCAAAACCAACTGGTATGGCGACAGATACGCAGTATTTT. Amino acids: CASSFSSKPTGMATDTQYF.

J is TRBJ2-7 and V is TRBV7-9, with 8 bases aligning to TRBD1. Looked up from germline, CDR1 is SEHNR and CDR2 is FQNEAQ (reference sequence). Trimming removed 5 bases from V and 1 base from J; junction bases left unmatched: 7. The CDR3 has 15 amino acids. The CDR3 region is CASSSGQGRSYEQYF. In nucleotides, the CDR3 is TGTGCCAGCAGCAGTGGACAGGGACGATCCTACGAGCAGTACTTC. Supplemented by reference TRBV7-9 and TRBJ2-7, the full variable domain reads DTGVSQNPRHKITKRGQNVTFRCDPISEHNRLYWYRQTLGQGPEFLTYFQNEAQLEKSRLLSDRFSAERPKGSFSTLEIQRTEQGDSAMYLCASSSGQGRSYEQYFGPGTRLTVT.

The chain is built from TRBV6-5 and TRBJ2-7; no reliable D call. The CDR3 is 14 residues long. The V end was cut by 7 bases, the J end by 0 bases, with 13 bases between. Germline values: CDR1 MNHEY, CDR2 SVGAGI. CDR3 loop: CASTPGRFSYEQYF. The CDR3, as DNA: TGTGCCAGCACCCCCGGACGGTTCTCCTACGAGCAGTACTTC.

This chain uses TRBV4-2 with TRBJ2-5; 10 positions agree with TRBD2. CDR1 and CDR2 from the germline V gene are LGHNA and YNFKEQ. The length of the CDR3 is 16 residues. V lost 0 bases and J lost 5; bases outside the gene matches: 6. The chain's CDR3 is CASSQDTSGGAETQYF. CDR3 sequence (DNA): TGTGCCAGCAGCCAAGATACAAGCGGGGGGGCGGAGACCCAGTACTTC.

This clone was observed a few times. The chain links TRBV2 to TRBJ1-4; a weak D match, TRBD1 (5 bases). Germline V lookup: CDR1 SNHLY, CDR2 FYNNEI. This CDR3 is 12 amino acids long. V gave up 7 bases and J gave up 5 bases, with 8 bases separating them. DNA of the CDR3: TGTGCCAGCACACGGGGGAATGAAAAACTGTTTTTT. This gives the protein CASTRGNEKLFF.

The chain combines TRBV2 with TRBJ1-1, with a weak D call TRBD1 (6 bases). V was clipped by 10 bases and J by 1 base, with 19 bases between them. CDR1 is SNHLY and CDR2 is FYNNEI in the germline V gene. This CDR3 is built from 15 residues. The CDR3 is CANPPQGLRNTEAFF. In nucleotides, the CDR3 is TGTGCCAACCCTCCACAGGGCCTGAGGAACACTGAAGCTTTCTTT.

The chain links TRBV19 to TRBJ1-2; D remains unclear. With 4 bases removed from V and 8 bases from J, the gap between germline ends came to 11 bases. There are 12 residues in the CDR3. Per the germline V gene, CDR1 is LNHDA and CDR2 is SQIVND (reference sequence). The CDR3 DNA follows: TGTGCCAGTAGTAATGGGTATGAAGGCTACACCTTC. This encodes CASSNGYEGYTF.

V usage is TRBV5-1 and J usage is TRBJ1-4; D perhaps matches TRBD1 (5 bases). The germline gives CDR1 SGHRS, CDR2 YFSETQ. Trimming left V 4 bases short and J 0 bases short, with 7 bases between. CDR3 length: 14 amino acids. CDR3: CASSRDSTNEKLFF. The CDR3 nucleotides are TGCGCCAGCAGCCGGGACTCAACTAATGAAAAACTGTTTTTT.

The chain joins TRBV15 to TRBJ2-1; no clear D. The CDR3 runs to 16 residues. Trimming shortened V by 1 base and J by 0 bases, and 10 bases separated the two germline ends. The germline V gene encodes CDR1 LNHNV and CDR2 YYDKDF (reference sequence). CDR3 bases: TGTGCCACCAGCAGAGGCCTTTTAAGCTCCTACAATGAGCAGTTCTTC. Its protein is CATSRGLLSSYNEQFF.

The V call is TRBV6-5, the J call TRBJ2-2; D remains ambiguous. Trimming left V 6 bases short and J 4 bases short, with 15 bases between. This CDR3 spans 15 amino acids. Germline V gene data show CDR1 as MNHEY and CDR2 as SVGAGI. DNA for the CDR3: TGTGCCAGCAGCTTCGATCTTAGAGTCACCGGGGAGCTGTTTTTT. Translation: CASSFDLRVTGELFF.